Presented here are 22 T cell receptor beta chains from one specimen sequenced in a study of T cell changes during pregnancy in multiple sclerosis. Sequencing used immunoSEQ multiplex PCR; TCRdb keeps in-frame clones, though not all of them. The table has about 60,000 clones, around 93% seen once. This material consisted of CD8+ T cells from peripheral blood mononuclear cells, taken in the second trimester of pregnancy. These receptors all stem from a female donor with multiple sclerosis, enrolled in a pregnancy study.

CDR3 nucleotides: TGTGCCAGCGGCGAGCGGGAGGGTGGCCCTGGCTACGAGCAGTACTTC. Protein product: CASGEREGGPGYEQYF. The chain recombines TRBV27 with TRBJ2-7; TRBD2 agrees at 10 bases. Germline V gene lookup returns CDR1 MNHEY and CDR2 SMNVEV (reference sequence). Trimming took 8 bases from V and 3 from J; bases not matched to a gene: 13. The length of the CDR3 is 16 residues.

This sequence joins TRBV2 and TRBJ2-2, with TRBD2 identical over 8 bases. J lost 3 bases, V lost 8 bases, and 5 bases had no gene match. The CDR3 is made up of 14 amino acids. CDR1 and CDR2 from the germline V gene are SNHLY and FYNNEI. The chain's CDR3 is CASGRGAYTGELFF. CDR3 nucleotides: TGTGCCAGCGGGCGGGGGGCTTACACCGGGGAGCTGTTTTTT.

The chain joins TRBV7-6 to TRBJ1-1; D perhaps matches TRBD1 (5 bases). The V gene lost 5 bases and the J gene lost 0 bases, with 7 bases spanning the gap. Germline assignment: CDR1 SGHVS and CDR2 FNYEAQ. The CDR3 sequence is 13 residues long. CDR3 residues: CASSQQVNTEAFF. The CDR3 DNA follows: TGTGCCAGCAGCCAACAGGTGAACACTGAAGCTTTCTTT.

The chain carries TRBV13 and TRBJ2-3, with D maybe TRBD2 (6 bases). The CDR3 loop spans 18 amino acids. CDR1 and CDR2 from the germline V gene are PRHDT and FYEKMQ (reference sequence). V was cut by 3 bases and J by 4 bases, with 23 bases left in between. As DNA, the CDR3 is TGTGCCAGCAGCTTGGTAGCAGTCGGGCGGGATTGGGCAGATACGCAGTATTTT. Residues: CASSLVAVGRDWADTQYF.

This sequence joins TRBV27 and TRBJ1-3; 7 bases are shared with TRBD1. With 5 bases clipped from V and 0 bases from J, the junction kept 4 bases outside the gene matches. The CDR3 is made up of 15 amino acids. Germline lookup yields CDR1 MNHEY and CDR2 SMNVEV (reference sequence). The CDR3 sequence: CASSLNRGSGNTIYF. CDR3 nucleotides: TGTGCCAGCAGTCTAAACAGGGGCTCTGGAAACACCATATATTTT.

The rearrangement uses TRBV9 and TRBJ2-3, with TRBD1 as a possible D gene (6 bases). CDR3 size: 14 residues. Germline V CDR1 and CDR2: SGDLS, YYNGEE. V lost 2 bases to trimming and J lost 3 bases, with 10 bases between them. The CDR3, as DNA: TGTGCCAGCAGCGTGCAGGGGTTAACAGATACGCAGTATTTT. It translates to CASSVQGLTDTQYF. The full variable domain, in which reference TRBV9 and TRBJ2-3 provide the parts outside the CDR3, is DSGVTQTPKHLITATGQRVTLRCSPRSGDLSVYWYQQSLDQGLQFLIQYYNGEERAKGNILERFSAQQFPDLHSELNLSSLELGDSALYFCASSVQGLTDTQYFGPGTRLTVL.

The V call is TRBV5-4, the J call TRBJ2-2, with D perhaps TRBD1 (5 bases). CDR1 SGHNT and CDR2 YYREEE come from the germline V gene (reference sequence). The CDR3 spans 13 residues. The CDR3 here is CGGRDHNTGELFF. In DNA form, the CDR3 reads TGTGGTGGCAGGGATCATAACACCGGGGAGCTGTTTTTT.

The chain has TRBV29-1 and TRBJ2-2; D unresolved. This CDR3 has 13 amino acids. In germline, CDR1 is SQVTM, CDR2 ANQGSEA. Trimming took 2 bases from V and 0 from J, leaving 4 bases between them. The CDR3 spells CSVELANTGELFF. The CDR3 nucleotides are TGCAGCGTTGAACTAGCGAACACCGGGGAGCTGTTTTTT.

The chain recombines TRBV5-4 with TRBJ2-7, with TRBD2 as a possible D gene (6 bases). CDR1 SGHNT and CDR2 YYREEE come from the germline V gene (reference sequence). The CDR3 spans 15 residues. V dropped 4 bases and J dropped 7 bases, with 21 bases sitting between them. Here the CDR3 DNA reads TGTGCCAGCAGCCAGGTGGGCGGGAACCTGAGGGAGCAGTACTTC. This gives the protein CASSQVGGNLREQYF.

This sequence joins TRBV7-9 and TRBJ2-5; D is uncertain. CDR1 and CDR2 from the germline V gene are SEHNR and FQNEAQ (reference sequence). V was pared by 3 bases and J by 1 base, with 9 bases between. This CDR3 spans 14 amino acids. The CDR3 loop is CASSFPRPQETQYF. For the CDR3, the DNA is TGTGCCAGCAGCTTCCCGCGGCCCCAAGAGACCCAGTACTTC.

CDR3 region: CASSLATGGSYNEQFF. The CDR3 DNA is TGTGCCAGCAGCTTGGCCACAGGGGGCTCCTACAATGAGCAGTTCTTC. This chain links TRBV5-4 with TRBJ2-1, with TRBD1 matching over 8 bases. The germline CDR1 and CDR2 sequences are SGHNT and YYREEE (reference sequence). V gave up 0 bases and J gave up 0 bases; unmatched junction bases: 2. This CDR3 region has 16 residues.

V usage is TRBV29-1 and J usage is TRBJ1-1, with D tentatively TRBD1 (6 bases). V was clipped by 3 bases and J by 5 bases, with 13 bases between them. The CDR3 runs 13 residues. The germline V gene encodes CDR1 SQVTM and CDR2 ANQGSEA. The CDR3 region has the DNA TGCAGCGTTGATAGGGGGGGGAGGACTGAAGCTTTCTTT. It codes for CSVDRGGRTEAFF.

This clone was detected only once. V and J are TRBV5-1 and TRBJ2-7; D may be TRBD2 (6 bases). Germline values: CDR1 SGHRS, CDR2 YFSETQ. This CDR3 region has 14 residues. Between the trimmed V and J ends, which lost 2 bases and 0 bases, there was a span of 9 bases. The CDR3 loop is CASSFGGGSYEQYF. The DNA for the CDR3 is TGCGCCAGCAGCTTCGGGGGAGGCTCCTACGAGCAGTACTTC.

The chain joins TRBV28 to TRBJ2-4, with 7 bases matching TRBD1. From germline, CDR1 is MDHEN and CDR2 SYDVKM. The V gene end was trimmed by 4 bases and the J gene end by 3 bases; junction bases not matched to a gene: 0. The CDR3 consists of 13 residues. CDR3 sequence: CASSSGGKNIQYF. In nucleotides, the CDR3 is TGTGCCAGCAGTTCAGGGGGCAAAAACATTCAGTACTTC.

This chain connects TRBV19 to TRBJ1-5, with D perhaps matching TRBD1 (6 bases). The length of the CDR3 is 13 residues. Germline V CDR1 and CDR2: LNHDA, SQIVND (reference sequence). V lost 1 base to trimming and J lost 9 bases, with 10 bases between them. The CDR3 DNA sequence: TGTGCCAGTAGTATAGGCATAGGGGGGCCCCAGCATTTT. This codes for CASSIGIGGPQHF.

DNA for the CDR3: TGCGCCAGCAGCTTGGACAGGAGCACAGATACGCAGTATTTT. This codes for CASSLDRSTDTQYF. The chain couples TRBV5-1 to TRBJ2-3; a weak D match, TRBD1 (5 bases). Germline CDR1 is SGHRS and CDR2 is YFSETQ. Trimming left V 0 bases short and J 0 bases short, with 5 bases between. The CDR3 runs 14 residues.

For this clone: The identical CDR3 is also encoded by other nucleotide sequences in the sample. The chain carries TRBV5-1 and TRBJ1-1, with 8 bases matching TRBD1. The V and J ends lost 2 bases and 4 bases, in that order; junction bases with no gene match: 1. This CDR3 spans 13 amino acids. CDR1 SGHRS and CDR2 YFSETQ come from the germline V gene. The CDR3 loop reads CASSLTGGTEAFF. The DNA for the CDR3 is TGCGCCAGCAGCTTAACAGGGGGCACTGAAGCTTTCTTT.

The chain combines TRBV19 with TRBJ1-1, with TRBD1 as a possible D gene (6 bases). The V end was cut by 8 bases, the J end by 4 bases, with 17 bases between. Germline CDR1 reads LNHDA; CDR2 reads SQIVND (reference sequence). This CDR3 is built from 14 residues. The CDR3 DNA sequence: TGTGCCAGTGCCCATGGTGGGGGCGGCACTGAAGCTTTCTTT. Protein: CASAHGGGGTEAFF.

The J gene is TRBJ1-3, the V gene TRBV30; D remains unclear. Germline values: CDR1 GTSNPN, CDR2 SVGIG (reference sequence). The length of the CDR3 is 14 residues. The ends were cut back, 0 bases at V and 2 bases at J, with 8 bases in the middle. The CDR3 reads CAWSVLEAGNTIYF. The CDR3 DNA follows: TGTGCCTGGAGTGTACTGGAGGCTGGAAACACCATATATTTT.

In this sample, this clone turned up a few times. The J gene is TRBJ1-1, the V gene TRBV28; 9 bases line up with TRBD1. J was trimmed by 1 base and V by 4 bases; bases with no gene match: 4. The CDR3 covers 15 residues. The germline V gene has CDR1 MDHEN and CDR2 SYDVKM. CDR3 coding DNA: TGTGCCAGCAGTTCCAACAGGGGGCGGAACACTGAAGCTTTCTTT. It codes for CASSSNRGRNTEAFF.

CDR3 nucleotides: TGTGCCAGCAGTGGAGCGAGCACCGGGGAGCTGTTTTTT. Protein: CASSGASTGELFF. The chain employs TRBV25-1 and TRBJ2-2; D is unresolved. The length of the CDR3 is 13 residues. Germline loops: CDR1 MGHDK, CDR2 SYGVNS. Trimming pared 4 bases from V and 4 bases from J, leaving 7 bases between.

The chain combines TRBV27 with TRBJ2-3, with D possibly matching TRBD1 (5 bases). This CDR3 contains 14 residues. The V gene lost 5 bases and the J gene lost 2 bases, with 11 bases spanning the gap. CDR1 MNHEY and CDR2 SMNVEV come from the germline V gene (reference sequence). CDR3 loop: CASSIRVYTDTQYF. The CDR3 DNA reads as TGTGCCAGCAGTATCAGGGTTTACACAGATACGCAGTATTTT.